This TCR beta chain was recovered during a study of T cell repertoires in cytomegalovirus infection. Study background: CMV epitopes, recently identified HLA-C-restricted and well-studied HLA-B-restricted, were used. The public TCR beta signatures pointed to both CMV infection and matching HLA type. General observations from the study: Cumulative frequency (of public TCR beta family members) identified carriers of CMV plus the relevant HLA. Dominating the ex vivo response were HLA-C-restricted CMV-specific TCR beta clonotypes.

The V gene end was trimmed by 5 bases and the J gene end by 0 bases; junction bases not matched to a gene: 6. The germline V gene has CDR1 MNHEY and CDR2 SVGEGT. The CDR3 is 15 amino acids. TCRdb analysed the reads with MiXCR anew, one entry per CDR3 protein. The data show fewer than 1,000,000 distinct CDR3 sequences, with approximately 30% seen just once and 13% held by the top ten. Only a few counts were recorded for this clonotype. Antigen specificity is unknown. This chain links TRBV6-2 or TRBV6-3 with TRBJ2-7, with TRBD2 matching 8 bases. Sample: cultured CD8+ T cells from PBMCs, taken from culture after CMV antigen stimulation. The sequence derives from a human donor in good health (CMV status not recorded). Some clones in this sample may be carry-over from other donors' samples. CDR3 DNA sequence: TGTGCCAGCAGTCACTTGGCGGGAGGCTCCTACGAGCAGTACTTC. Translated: CASSHLAGGSYEQYF.